The clone carrying this T cell receptor (beta chain) was counted at least ten times. The data originate from a study of blood T cells in healthy people across ages. This CDR3 is built from 12 residues. Germline CDR1 SGDLS, CDR2 YYNGEE. The V and J ends lost 3 bases and 5 bases, in that order; junction bases with no gene match: 2. A second PCR of about 7 to 12 cycles used a sample-barcoded 5' primer and a J-beta primer mix. Each CDR3 protein is one row after TCRdb ran MiXCR on the 5' RACE reads. This sample yields some 1.5 million distinct CDR3 sequences, of which 28% are seen a single time; around 7.7% belongs to the top ten.

The genes are TRBV9 and TRBJ2-7, with TRBD1 identical over 7 bases. Material: blood. This sequence was found in a young woman in good health. CDR3: CASSGQGHEQYF. CDR3 in DNA: TGTGCCAGCAGCGGACAGGGCCACGAGCAGTACTTC.